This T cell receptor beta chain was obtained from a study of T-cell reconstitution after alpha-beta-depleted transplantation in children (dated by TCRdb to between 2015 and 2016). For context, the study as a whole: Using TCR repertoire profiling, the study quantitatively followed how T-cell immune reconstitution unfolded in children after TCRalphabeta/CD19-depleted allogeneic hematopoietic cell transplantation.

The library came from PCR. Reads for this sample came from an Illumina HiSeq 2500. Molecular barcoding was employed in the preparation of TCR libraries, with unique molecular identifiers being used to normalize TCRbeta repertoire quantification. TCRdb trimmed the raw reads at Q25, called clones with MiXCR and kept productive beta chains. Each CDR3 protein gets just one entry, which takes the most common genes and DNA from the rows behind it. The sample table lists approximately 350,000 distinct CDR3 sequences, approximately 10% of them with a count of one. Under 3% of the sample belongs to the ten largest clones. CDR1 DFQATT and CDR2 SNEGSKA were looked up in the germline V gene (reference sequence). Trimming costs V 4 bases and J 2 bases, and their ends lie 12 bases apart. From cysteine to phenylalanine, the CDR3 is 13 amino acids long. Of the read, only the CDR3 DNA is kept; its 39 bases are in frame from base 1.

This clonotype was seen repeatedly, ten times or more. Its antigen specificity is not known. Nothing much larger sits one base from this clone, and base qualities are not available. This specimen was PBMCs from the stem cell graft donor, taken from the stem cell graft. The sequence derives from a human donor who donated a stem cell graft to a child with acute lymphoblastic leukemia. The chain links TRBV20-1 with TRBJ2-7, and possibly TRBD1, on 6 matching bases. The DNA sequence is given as TGCAGTGCTAACCCTACAGGGACCTACGAGCAGTACTTC. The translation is CSANPTGTYEQYF.